This T cell receptor (beta chain) was recovered during a study of T cells after yellow fever vaccination. This clonotype has a count of ten or more. MiXCR was run by TCRdb on the 5' RACE reads, yielding one entry per CDR3 protein. The sample records a few hundred thousand distinct CDR3 sequences, under 5% being singletons. The TCR sequence derives from a man aged 18 to 29 who received the YFV17D yellow fever vaccine. Sequencing used PBMCs, obtained 5 days after the yellow fever booster vaccination.

The CDR3 loop is CASSQDWWKTQYF. CDR3 sequence (DNA): TGTGCCAGCAGTCAGGACTGGTGGAAGACCCAGTACTTC. This rearrangement joins TRBV7-2 to TRBJ2-5; perhaps TRBD2 as D (5 bases). The CDR3 consists of 13 residues. Germline loops: CDR1 SGHTA, CDR2 FQGNSA. V was shortened by 6 bases and J by 6 bases, with 14 bases between the two germline ends.